This TCR beta chain was sequenced during a study of cytomegalovirus exposure and HLA in healthy donors. A note on this clone: What it binds is unknown.

Study results and limitations: Both high specificity and high sensitivity reportedly marked the classifier's diagnosis of cytomegalovirus status.

Sequenced by immunoSEQ multiplex PCR; TCRdb stores in-frame clones only, minus some. The table has hundreds of thousands of clones, 70% to 90% seen once. The CDR3 is 16 residues long. Germline loops: CDR1 SGHAT, CDR2 FQNNGV. V was clipped by 4 bases and J by 5 bases; unmatched bases: 14. The gene calls are TRBV11-2 and TRBJ2-7; TRBD2 agrees at 7 bases. Sample: PBMCs. The TCR comes from a woman between 18 and 29 years old in good health and CMV-seronegative. For the CDR3, the DNA is TGTGCCAGCAGCTACGTTTTGGGCGGGGGTAACGACGAGCAGTACTTC. As protein: CASSYVLGGGNDEQYF.